What follows describes a single TCR beta chain. The target antigen is unknown. This sample was included in a study of cytomegalovirus exposure and HLA in healthy donors. Background on the study: Around 180 million T cells yielded some 100 million unique TCR beta sequences, as an earlier analysis found.

Primers for the PCR totalled 60 Vbeta and 13 Jbeta. Profiled with immunoSEQ multiplex PCR; TCRdb holds only in-frame clones, not every one. This sample has around 170,000 clones, with 70% to 85% found just once. Germline V gives CDR1 SGHNT, CDR2 YYREEE (reference sequence). V was cut by 4 bases and J by 3 bases, with 16 bases left in between. This CDR3 has 15 amino acids. Study-level findings and limits: In a later analysis, productive TCRs from donors in an Asian-associated ancestry cluster reportedly carried fewer N-insertions than the cohort mean.

The chain has TRBV5-4 and TRBJ1-1; D is perhaps TRBD1 (5 bases). The sequence was obtained from a woman aged 40 to 50 in good health and CMV-seronegative. Sequenced sample: PBMCs. In nucleotides, the CDR3 is TGTGCCAGCAGCGGGGGGTGGTCTTATGACACTGAAGCTTTCTTT. Translation gives CASSGGWSYDTEAFF.